These 7 T cell receptor beta chains were sequenced from one sample in a study of blood T cell repertoires in COVID-19. Sequenced by immunoSEQ multiplex PCR; TCRdb stores in-frame clones only, minus some. Of about 250,000 clones in the sample, around 90% were seen once. Material for sequencing was PBMCs or T cells enriched from blood (not recorded which). These receptors all come from a woman aged 45-60 years who had recovered from COVID-19.

The gene calls are TRBV5-1 and TRBJ1-1; D is ambiguous. Per the germline V gene, CDR1 is SGHRS and CDR2 is YFSETQ. Trimming stripped 5 bases from V and 1 base from J, with 9 bases between. The CDR3 consists of 13 residues. This chain's CDR3 is CASRWEGNTEAFF. CDR3 coding DNA: TGCGCCAGCAGGTGGGAGGGGAACACTGAAGCTTTCTTT. The full variable domain, completed using reference TRBV5-1 and TRBJ1-1, is KAGVTQTPRYLIKTRGQQVTLSCSPISGHRSVSWYQQTPGQGLQFLFEYFSETQRNKGNFPGRFSGRQFSNSRSEMNVSTLELGDSALYLCASRWEGNTEAFFGQGTRLTVV.

V and J are TRBV2 and TRBJ1-6, with 10 bases fitting TRBD1. Germline loops: CDR1 SNHLY, CDR2 FYNNEI. The V segment lost 5 bases and the J segment 7 bases; nucleotides outside the gene matches: 5. This CDR3 contains 15 residues. The CDR3 reads CASSRDRGSNSPLHF. In DNA, the CDR3 is TGTGCCAGCAGTCGGGACAGGGGCTCGAATTCACCCCTCCACTTT.

The chain employs TRBV15 and TRBJ1-4; 7 bases fit TRBD1. Germline-derived CDR1 and CDR2 are LNHNV and YYDKDF (reference sequence). This CDR3 has 19 amino acids. V lost 1 base and J lost 3; bases outside the gene matches: 14. This CDR3 is CATSRASRGRGGSNEKLFF. CDR3 in DNA: TGTGCCACCAGCAGAGCCTCAAGGGGGCGAGGAGGATCTAATGAAAAACTGTTTTTT.

This chain joins TRBV7-9 and TRBJ2-7; D unclear. The germline V gene has CDR1 SEHNR and CDR2 FQNEAQ (reference sequence). The CDR3 covers 12 residues. V lost 7 bases and J 5 bases, leaving 12 bases between the germline ends. The CDR3 region is CASTDHADEQYF. CDR3 coding DNA: TGTGCCAGCACAGACCACGCGGACGAGCAGTACTTC.

This clone was observed a single time. The genes are TRBV4-3 and TRBJ1-1; a possible D gene is TRBD1 (5 bases). Germline CDR1 LGHNA, CDR2 YSLEER. This CDR3 spans 14 amino acids. The V end lost 4 bases, the J end lost 4 bases, and 13 bases lay between the germline ends. CDR3 nucleotide sequence: TGCGCCAGCAGCCTGGGGACTAGAAGCACTGAAGCTTTCTTT. Its translation is CASSLGTRSTEAFF.

The J gene is TRBJ2-7, the V gene TRBV6-7; TRBD2 is a possible D gene (5 bases). TRBV6-7 is an open reading frame, and its role is uncertain. This CDR3 comprises 13 residues. Trimming took 5 bases from V and 4 from J, leaving 12 bases between them. CDR3 in amino acids: CASSNGKLYEQYF. As DNA, the CDR3 is TGTGCCAGCAGTAACGGGAAACTATACGAGCAGTACTTC.

The chain has TRBV4-3 and TRBJ1-2, with a possible D match to TRBD1 (5 bases). The CDR3 loop spans 15 amino acids. V lost 3 bases to trimming and J lost 8 bases, with 19 bases between them. Germline assignment: CDR1 LGHNA and CDR2 YSLEER. CDR3 residues: CASSHPEEGARGYTF. The CDR3 region has the DNA TGCGCCAGCAGCCATCCCGAAGAAGGGGCACGGGGCTACACCTTC.